The present T cell receptor (beta chain) was sequenced within a study of shared clonotypes between healthy human individuals (dated by TCRdb to the early 2020s). Turning to the overall study: The cohort comprised two women and a few men aged 18 to 49 years. The study deeply sequenced blood TCR repertoires of about 5 healthy adults to estimate repertoire size and the extent of clonotype sharing between individuals. Libraries were prepared and TCR repertoires were sequenced by different laboratories using diverse techniques, in order to increase sequencing depth and limit assay-specific biases. Per donor, leukapheresis produced somewhere between about 0.94 and 9.5 billion PBMCs. Beyond this particular receptor, the publication reports: Sampling was restricted to blood, and TCR repertoires in tissues likely differ from the TCR repertoires found in blood. Based on pairwise subsampling, the degree of clonotype sharing among donors was expected to be affected by sequencing depth. The small number of donors limited the genetic and exposure-history diversity represented.

Comment on this clone: Its antigen target is currently unknown. Base qualities were left out, and no much larger clone turns up one base away.

V is pared back by 0 bases and J by 1 base, with 10 bases lying between the germline termini. The CDR3 numbers 16 residues from cysteine through phenylalanine. The DNA shown is the 48-base CDR3, in frame from base 1. Per the germline V gene, SGDLS is the CDR1 and YYNGEE is the CDR2. Donors were healthy HIV-negative adults with no recently reported acute infections or vaccinations. Only Caucasian adults living in Nashville, Tennessee, USA were represented among the donors. In the unsorted samples, 87 million or so PBMCs were counted, and genomic DNA was extracted using the QIAamp DNA Blood Mini kit. Blood was obtained by leukapheresis, after which PBMCs were separated by Ficoll-Histopaque density gradient centrifugation and cryopreserved in liquid nitrogen vapor phase. Using the deep immunoSEQ assay, multiplex PCR amplified TCR CDR3 regions from genomic DNA. Extracted genomic DNA from each cell subset was spread evenly across all wells of several immunoSEQ 96-well plates, with each plate serving as a replicate. For unsorted PBMC, approximately 0.3 ug of genomic DNA, equivalent to tens of thousands of T cell genomes, went into each replicate PCR. Ten immunoSEQ deep assay plates were used to sequence the unsorted PBMC genomic DNA. Purified libraries were measured with a Qubit 3.0 fluorometer, size-checked on a Bioanalyzer 2100, and measured again with the KAPA Library Quantification kit. A separate single-read 150-cycle Illumina NextSeq 550 flow cell was used to sequence each immunoSEQ 96-well plate. Per the original workflow: Because the immunoSEQ output held only junctional sequences and lacked quality scores, the filtering could not match the filtering applied to full-length reads. To assign V/J genes and CDR3, sequences were annotated using PyIR, a Python wrapper for IgBLAST v1.9, with IMGT germline references. Reads were filtered out if the reads had weak V/J assignments (E-value above 1e-6), no CDR3, stop codons, out-of-frame junctions, or ambiguous translated residues. V3J clonotypes were defined as sequences sharing an identical inferred V gene, J gene, and CDR3 amino acid sequence. Percentage overlap between repertoires was computed as shared unique clonotypes divided by the size of the smaller repertoire. Repertoire richness was assessed with RTK rarefaction, the Chao1 estimator, and Recon v2.1 estimates of unobserved clonotypes. TCRdb obtained this table from immuneACCESS and retained in-frame rearrangements with V and J assigned. These tables miss some clones; where compared with another copy, unresolved V genes account for less than half of the shortfall, and the remainder is unexplained. The V and J calls and clone size were taken over from that table, and D and trimming were inferred from the DNA. The sample table shows 450,000 to 550,000 clones, and 70% to 80% are seen once. 10% to 15% of the sample is taken by the ten largest.

Sequencing was carried out using PBMCs. This receptor was obtained from a woman aged 40 to 50 in good health. Some clones in this sample may be carry-over from other donors' samples. The chain uses TRBV9 and TRBJ2-2; tentative D gene TRBD1, with 6 bases matching. In nucleotide form, the sequence is TGTGCCAGCAGCGTAGAAGGGGGTCTGAACACCGGGGAGCTGTTTTTT. Protein translation: CASSVEGGLNTGELFF.